This T cell receptor beta chain was sequenced in a study of CD8 T cells in Susac syndrome. This clonotype was recorded once. TCR beta sequencing was performed on blood CD8+ and CD4+ T cells. As controls, healthy donors matched for age and sex were used. Negative isolation yielded the CD8+ and CD4+ T cells, while FACS enriched the TEMRA cells. cDNA came from roughly 0.53 to 1 ug RNA primed by random hexamers. With immunoSEQ multiplex PCR, TCR beta CDR3 was amplified across 54 Vbeta and 13 Jbeta. TCRdb passed the immunoSEQ multiplex PCR reads through MiXCR, listing each CDR3 protein once. The sample holds fewer than 150,000 distinct CDR3 sequences, nearly 95% seen once. This CDR3 has 12 residues. Germline V CDR1 and CDR2: SQVTM, ANQGSEA. V lost 7 bases and J lost 7, with 16 bases in between.

The chain uses TRBV29-1 and TRBJ1-1, with no clear D. Source material: CD4+ T cells from PBMCs. The TCR originated in a human donor in good health. The CDR3 nucleotides read TGCAGCGACTGGCGAGGCGTGGGTGAAGCTTTCTTT. Its protein is CSDWRGVGEAFF.